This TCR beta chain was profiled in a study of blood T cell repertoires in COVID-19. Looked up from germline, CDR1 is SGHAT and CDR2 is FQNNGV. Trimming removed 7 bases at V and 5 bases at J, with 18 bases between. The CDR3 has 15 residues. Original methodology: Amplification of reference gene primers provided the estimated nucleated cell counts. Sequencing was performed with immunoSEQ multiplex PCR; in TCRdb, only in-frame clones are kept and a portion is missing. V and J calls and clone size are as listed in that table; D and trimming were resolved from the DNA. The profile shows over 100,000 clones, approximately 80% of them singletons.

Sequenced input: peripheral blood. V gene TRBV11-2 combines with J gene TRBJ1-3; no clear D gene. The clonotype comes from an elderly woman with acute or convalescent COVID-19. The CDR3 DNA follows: TGTGCCAGCACCGTAGAGCCTATGGTGAGAAACACCATATATTTT. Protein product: CASTVEPMVRNTIYF.